These T cell receptor beta chains were read from a single sample in a study of control samples from healthy donors and cancer patients. Here immunoSEQ multiplex PCR was the method, and the copy in TCRdb shows in-frame clones only, minus some. This table has about 140,000 clones, around 94% appearing once. The sample comprised blood. The receptors originated from a middle-aged man in good health. Each CDR3 is given without its conserved first and last residue. A clone size is listed for some rows: how often the clone was seen (once, few, many), or a class if it is expanded.

v_call,clone_size,j_call,cdr3_aa
TRBV6-5,.,TRBJ2-5,ASSHWASGQETQY
TRBV2,.,TRBJ1-1,ASRLGQGTTEAF
TRBV6-5,.,TRBJ1-2,ASRTDSYGYT
TRBV10-1,.,TRBJ1-6,ASSESGFSPLH
TRBV6-2/TRBV6-3,few,TRBJ1-5,ASSSNDNQPQH
TRBV10-3,.,TRBJ1-4,AIRPGQGGTTNEKLF
TRBV5-1,.,TRBJ1-1,ASSLGPAGTEAF
TRBV6-5,.,TRBJ1-2,ASSPLGGYT
TRBV5-1,.,TRBJ1-1,ASSLLPTEAF
TRBV10-3,.,TRBJ2-1,ATRPPLSDEQF
TRBV7-2,.,TRBJ2-7,ASSRTGTTHEQY
TRBV5-4,.,TRBJ2-7,ASSVQGASYEQY
TRBV28,once,TRBJ1-1,ASTLSTEAF
TRBV9,.,TRBJ2-7,ASSRTGSYEQY
TRBV4-3,.,TRBJ1-1,ASSQLTGSTEAF
TRBV27,.,TRBJ2-1,ASSVTGVPEQF
TRBV28,.,TRBJ1-1,ASRFSDSLNTEAF
TRBV24-1,.,TRBJ2-1,ATSDSGQFDEQF
TRBV10-1,few,TRBJ2-2,ASSPDRRELF
TRBV30,.,TRBJ2-1,AWRAGGPYNEQF
TRBV28,.,TRBJ1-1,ATKSSGWTEAF
TRBV9,.,TRBJ2-2,ASSPRPGELF
TRBV7-9,.,TRBJ1-2,ASSFPGSNYGYT
TRBV24-1,.,TRBJ2-1,ATSSAGKNEQF
TRBV19,.,TRBJ1-1,ASSITGSGTEAF
TRBV28,.,TRBJ2-7,ASSLSKITYEQY
TRBV27,.,TRBJ2-3,ASSDRGGPGDTQY
TRBV27,.,TRBJ2-1,ASSLNPGPYNEQF
TRBV28,.,TRBJ2-7,ASSVSGWGPYEQY
TRBV11-2,.,TRBJ1-1,ASSLEITEAF
TRBV7-2,.,TRBJ2-7,ASSPHPGLAGGWSYEQY
TRBV28,few,TRBJ2-3,ASSGTQITQY
TRBV5-1,.,TRBJ2-6,ASSLTARGGWAGANVLT
TRBV12-5,.,TRBJ2-3,ASGLSTGLTDTQY
TRBV28,.,TRBJ1-1,ASRRLQVWNTEAF
TRBV27,.,TRBJ1-5,ASSYGNQPQH
TRBV3-1/TRBV3-2,.,TRBJ1-1,ASSQAGTASEAF
TRBV4-1,once,TRBJ2-5,ASSLVSTDRQETQY
TRBV6-2/TRBV6-3,.,TRBJ1-6,ASSYLSTAFNSPLH
TRBV7-2,.,TRBJ2-7,ASSPGGTSYEQY
TRBV14,once,TRBJ1-1,ASSQVRFEAF
TRBV5-1,.,TRBJ2-2,ASSSGQVGELF
TRBV5-6,.,TRBJ1-1,ASSMTGTRNTEAF
TRBV9,.,TRBJ2-7,ASSGVGLAGLYEQY
TRBV7-9,.,TRBJ2-5,ASSAYWGGGYETQY
TRBV4-2,.,TRBJ2-2,ASSQGQRNTGELF
TRBV11-3,.,TRBJ2-2,ASSPRQRKSTGELF
TRBV28,.,TRBJ1-5,ASRPGQGQGFQPQH
TRBV4-3,.,TRBJ1-2,ASSQDTAGYGYT
TRBV25-1,.,TRBJ2-7,ASSETPGLAGIYEQY
TRBV24-1,.,TRBJ1-3,ATSDPTGPGNTIY
TRBV4-1,.,TRBJ2-1,ASSQALAGYNEQF
TRBV7-2,.,TRBJ2-7,ASSATNFLEQY